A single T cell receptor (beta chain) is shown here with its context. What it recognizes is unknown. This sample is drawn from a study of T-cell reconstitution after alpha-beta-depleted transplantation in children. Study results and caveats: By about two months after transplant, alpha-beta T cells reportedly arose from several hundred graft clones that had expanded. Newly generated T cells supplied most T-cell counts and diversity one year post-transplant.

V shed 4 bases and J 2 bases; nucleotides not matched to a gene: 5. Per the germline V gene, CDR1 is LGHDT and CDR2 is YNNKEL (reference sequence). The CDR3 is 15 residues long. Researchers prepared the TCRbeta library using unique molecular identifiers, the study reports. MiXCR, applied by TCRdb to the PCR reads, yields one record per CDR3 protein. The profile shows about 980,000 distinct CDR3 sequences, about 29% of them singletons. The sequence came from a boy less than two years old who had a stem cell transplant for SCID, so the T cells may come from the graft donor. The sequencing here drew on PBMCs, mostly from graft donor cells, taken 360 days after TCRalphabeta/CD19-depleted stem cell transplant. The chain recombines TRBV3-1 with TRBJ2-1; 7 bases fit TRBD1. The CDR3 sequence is CASSPTGVPYNEQFF. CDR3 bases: TGTGCCAGCAGCCCTACAGGGGTCCCCTACAATGAGCAGTTCTTC.